Shown below are 27 T cell receptor beta chains from a single sample sequenced in a study of shared clonotypes between healthy human individuals. Sequencing was performed with immunoSEQ multiplex PCR; in TCRdb, only in-frame clones are kept and a portion is missing. The sample yields around 940,000 clones, about 80% seen once. The sequenced sample was memory CD4+ T cells sorted from blood. Subset given: CD45RA-negative fraction. These receptors originate from a man between 18 and 35 years old in good health.

The chain has TRBV4-3 and TRBJ2-5; tentative D call: TRBD2 (5 bases). The germline V and J ends were trimmed by 1 base and 5 bases, with 8 bases remaining between them. CDR1 LGHNA and CDR2 YSLEER come from the germline V gene. The CDR3 loop spans 13 amino acids. CDR3 residues: CASSQGSGETQYF. The CDR3 nucleotides read TGCGCCAGCAGCCAAGGGTCGGGGGAGACCCAGTACTTC.

This chain joins TRBV6-4 and TRBJ2-7, with D tentatively TRBD1 or TRBD2 (5 bases each). The CDR3 spans 17 residues. Germline loops: CDR1 MRHNA, CDR2 SNTAGT. V was cut by 6 bases and J by 4 bases, with 25 bases left in between. CDR3 amino acids: CASRLPGVRGPGYEQYF. The CDR3 DNA reads TGTGCCAGCAGACTCCCCGGTGTAAGGGGACCGGGGTACGAGCAGTACTTC.

This clone showed up just once. The chain joins TRBV2 to TRBJ1-4; D is undetermined. CDR1 is SNHLY and CDR2 is FYNNEI in the germline V gene. The CDR3 contains 12 residues. Deletions cut 1 base from V and 7 bases from J, with 4 bases between. The CDR3: CASSEVLEKLFF. In DNA form, the CDR3 reads TGTGCCAGCAGTGAAGTACTTGAAAAACTGTTTTTT.

The chain has TRBV10-3 and TRBJ2-7, with a tentative D call TRBD1 (6 bases). V gave up 1 base and J gave up 5 bases, with 9 bases separating them. CDR1 is ENHRY and CDR2 is SYGVKD in the germline V gene. The CDR3 extends over 13 amino acids. CDR3 residues: CAISEFEGDEQYF. The CDR3 DNA is TGTGCCATCAGTGAGTTTGAGGGGGACGAGCAGTACTTC.

CDR3 in DNA: TGCGCCAGCAGCTTTGGTTCCGGGCCCGGCGCTGAAGCTTTCTTT. Translated: CASSFGSGPGAEAFF. V and J are TRBV5-1 and TRBJ1-1, with unresolved D. This CDR3 is 15 amino acids long. Trimming stripped 2 bases from V and 6 bases from J, with 17 bases between. Looked up from germline, CDR1 is SGHRS and CDR2 is YFSETQ.

This clone has more than one count but fewer than ten. The J gene is TRBJ2-1, the V gene TRBV11-2, with 9 bases that match TRBD2. Looked up from germline, CDR1 is SGHAT and CDR2 is FQNNGV. The V gene end was trimmed by 6 bases and the J gene end by 4 bases; junction bases not matched to a gene: 4. The CDR3 runs 14 residues. Written as DNA, the CDR3 is TGTGCCAGCAGGGGGACTAGCTATTACAATGAGCAGTTCTTC. Its translation: CASRGTSYYNEQFF.

This clone has more than one count but fewer than ten. The chain uses TRBV19 and TRBJ1-2; no reliable D call. This CDR3 has 11 amino acids. CDR1 LNHDA and CDR2 SQIVND come from the germline V gene (reference sequence). V lost 6 bases and J 5 bases, leaving 7 bases between the germline ends. The CDR3 bases are TGTGCCAGTAGCCTGACGTATGGCTACACCTTC. Translating gives CASSLTYGYTF.

The rearrangement joins TRBV4-1 to TRBJ2-5, with 11 bases that match TRBD2. The CDR3 has 19 amino acids. The ends lost 1 base at V and 2 bases at J; junction bases unmatched: 12. Germline assignment: CDR1 MGHRA and CDR2 YSYEKL. The CDR3 DNA reads TGCGCCAGCAGCCAAGGCCCCGGGACTAGCGGAATCTTTCAAGAGACCCAGTACTTC. Residues: CASSQGPGTSGIFQETQYF.

The chain employs TRBV27 and TRBJ1-5, with D perhaps matching TRBD1 (5 bases). CDR1 MNHEY and CDR2 SMNVEV come from the germline V gene (reference sequence). The V and J ends lost 3 bases and 2 bases respectively, with 23 bases between them. The CDR3 runs to 19 residues. The CDR3 DNA reads TGTGCCAGCAGTTTTAATTCGTACGGTTCAGGGAGAGGCAATCAGCCCCAGCATTTT. This sequence encodes CASSFNSYGSGRGNQPQHF.

The V gene is TRBV4-1, the J gene TRBJ2-3, with D tentatively TRBD2 (6 bases). Germline V gene data show CDR1 as MGHRA and CDR2 as YSYEKL. Trimming removed 1 base at V and 6 bases at J, with 23 bases between. This CDR3 is 18 amino acids long. This CDR3 is CASSQGLVSAGGADTQYF. The CDR3 bases are TGCGCCAGCAGCCAAGGGCTCGTCTCAGCGGGCGGCGCGGATACGCAGTATTTT.

The rearrangement uses TRBV9 and TRBJ1-1; 11 bases line up with TRBD1. The V segment lost 2 bases and the J segment 5 bases; nucleotides outside the gene matches: 8. This CDR3 contains 16 residues. Germline values: CDR1 SGDLS, CDR2 YYNGEE. The CDR3 DNA sequence: TGTGCCAGCAGCGTTCTATCGGACAGGGGGCGGACTGAAGCTTTCTTT. This gives the protein CASSVLSDRGRTEAFF.

This chain uses TRBV10-3 with TRBJ2-5; D gene ambiguous. Germline CDR1 and CDR2: ENHRY and SYGVKD. V shed 4 bases and J shed 5 bases, with 17 bases lying between them. The CDR3 is 15 residues long. The CDR3 DNA is TGTGCCATCAGTGGGGGTTTGGGCGCGTCGGAGACCCAGTACTTC. It is translated as CAISGGLGASETQYF.

The chain couples TRBV19 to TRBJ2-3; D remains unclear. This CDR3 is 15 amino acids long. V was cut by 6 bases and J by 0 bases, with 13 bases left in between. Germline V lookup: CDR1 LNHDA, CDR2 SQIVND (reference sequence). The CDR3 nucleotides are TGTGCCAGTAGCCTTGGGGTTACCAGCACAGATACGCAGTATTTT. This translates into CASSLGVTSTDTQYF.

The chain joins TRBV18 to TRBJ1-2, with D possibly matching TRBD1 (6 bases). Germline V gene data show CDR1 as KGHSH and CDR2 as LQKENI. The CDR3 spans 15 residues. The V gene lost 2 bases and the J gene lost 0 bases, with 10 bases spanning the gap. This CDR3 is CASSPGQNPNYGYTF. The CDR3, as DNA: TGTGCCAGCTCACCAGGACAGAATCCTAACTATGGCTACACCTTC.

This chain connects TRBV29-1 to TRBJ2-3; 10 bases match TRBD2. CDR3 length: 15 amino acids. V was clipped by 6 bases and J by 3 bases; unmatched bases: 9. CDR1 SQVTM and CDR2 ANQGSEA come from the germline V gene. CDR3 sequence (DNA): TGCAGCGTAATCAAAGCGGGGGGGCAGACAGATACGCAGTATTTT. Translating it yields CSVIKAGGQTDTQYF.

This clone has just one count. The V gene is TRBV5-1, the J gene TRBJ2-2; D unresolved. The CDR3 contains 15 residues. Germline lookup yields CDR1 SGHRS and CDR2 YFSETQ. V lost 1 base, J lost 3 bases, and 10 bases lay in between. The CDR3 bases are TGCGCCAGCAGCTTGAATGGGCCGGACACCGGGGAGCTGTTTTTT. Residues: CASSLNGPDTGELFF. Based on the CDR3 plus reference TRBV5-1 and TRBJ2-2, the full variable domain is KAGVTQTPRYLIKTRGQQVTLSCSPISGHRSVSWYQQTPGQGLQFLFEYFSETQRNKGNFPGRFSGRQFSNSRSEMNVSTLELGDSALYLCASSLNGPDTGELFFGEGSRLTVL.

The chain joins TRBV7-2 to TRBJ2-3; 7 nucleotides align to TRBD2. The CDR3 loop spans 15 amino acids. Germline lookup yields CDR1 SGHTA and CDR2 FQGNSA. V shed 5 bases and J 6 bases; nucleotides not matched to a gene: 11. DNA of the CDR3: TGTGCCAGCAGCCCGCGGGACTACCTCCTGGATACGCAGTATTTT. Its translation is CASSPRDYLLDTQYF.

The V and J genes are TRBV10-3 and TRBJ2-4; D remains ambiguous. This CDR3 region has 15 residues. The germline V gene has CDR1 ENHRY and CDR2 SYGVKD. The V and J ends lost 0 bases and 2 bases respectively, with 8 bases between them. The CDR3 loop reads CAISESGLTKNIQYF. The CDR3 coding sequence is TGTGCCATCAGTGAGTCAGGTTTAACCAAAAACATTCAGTACTTC.

Comments on this clone: Other DNA sequences in the same sample also yield this CDR3. The chain employs TRBV5-1 and TRBJ2-5; TRBD1 aligns across 8 bases. Trimming at V came to 4 bases and at J to 1 base, leaving 3 bases not matched to a gene. Germline V CDR1 and CDR2: SGHRS, YFSETQ. The CDR3 sequence is 14 residues long. In DNA form, the CDR3 reads TGCGCCAGCAGCCCAGGACAGGGCCAAGAGACCCAGTACTTC. Translation gives CASSPGQGQETQYF.

The count of this clone is one. This chain uses TRBV9 with TRBJ2-3; D is uncertain. The V gene lost 0 bases and the J gene lost 1 base, with 3 bases spanning the gap. The germline CDR1 and CDR2 sequences are SGDLS and YYNGEE. CDR3 length: 13 residues. CDR3 sequence reads: CASSVDGTDTQYF. The CDR3 DNA is TGTGCCAGCAGCGTAGACGGCACAGATACGCAGTATTTT.

This clone has only a few counts. This chain joins TRBV15 and TRBJ2-3; D remains ambiguous. Germline V gene lookup returns CDR1 LNHNV and CDR2 YYDKDF (reference sequence). Trimming took off 1 base at V and 4 bases at J, with 15 bases between the two ends. CDR3 length: 16 residues. In DNA form, the CDR3 reads TGTGCCACCAGCAGAGGACGGGCTAGGGCGTCAGATACGCAGTATTTT. Its protein is CATSRGRARASDTQYF. Supplemented by reference TRBV15 and TRBJ2-3, the full variable domain reads DAMVIQNPRYQVTQFGKPVTLSCSQTLNHNVMYWYQQKSSQAPKLLFHYYDKDFNNEADTPDNFQSRRPNTSFCFLDIRSPGLGDTAMYLCATSRGRARASDTQYFGPGTRLTVL.

This chain uses TRBV5-1 with TRBJ1-6; D is possibly TRBD1 (6 bases). The CDR3 consists of 16 residues. The germline CDR1 and CDR2 sequences are SGHRS and YFSETQ. V gave up 3 bases and J gave up 6 bases, with 16 bases separating them. CDR3 in amino acids: CASSYGQPNLNSPLHF. In nucleotides, the CDR3 is TGCGCCAGCAGCTACGGACAGCCGAATCTTAATTCACCCCTCCACTTT.

The chain has TRBV5-1 and TRBJ2-3; maybe TRBD2 (6 bases). Trimming removed 4 bases from V and 4 bases from J, with 13 bases in between. CDR3 size: 14 residues. The V gene's germline CDR1 is SGHRS and CDR2 YFSETQ. CDR3 loop: CASSQAGPADTQYF. CDR3 nucleotide sequence: TGCGCCAGCAGCCAAGCGGGTCCGGCAGATACGCAGTATTTT.

This chain joins TRBV28 and TRBJ2-1, with no clear D. The CDR3 length is 11 residues. V was cut by 1 base and J by 8 bases, with 3 bases left in between. Germline V gene sequence: CDR1 MDHEN, CDR2 SYDVKM. CDR3 DNA: TGTGCCAGCAGTTTATTCTATGAGCAGTTCTTC. Its protein is CASSLFYEQFF. The whole variable domain, remainder taken from reference TRBV28 and TRBJ2-1, is DVKVTQSSRYLVKRTGEKVFLECVQDMDHENMFWYRQDPGLGLRLIYFSYDVKMKEKGDIPEGYSVSREKKERFSLILESASTNQTSMYLCASSLFYEQFFGPGTRLTVL.

In nucleotides, the CDR3 is TGTGCCAGCAGTGAAGCGCTTGGGAGGGCCGAGCAGTACTTC. Protein product: CASSEALGRAEQYF. This sequence joins TRBV6-1 and TRBJ2-7, with 7 bases fitting TRBD2. J lost 6 bases, V lost 0 bases, and 5 bases had no gene match. The CDR3 contains 14 residues. Germline CDR1 MNHNS, CDR2 SASEGT.

The V gene is TRBV9, the J gene TRBJ1-1; D is undetermined. The CDR3 is 15 amino acids. V was cut by 4 bases and J by 3 bases, with 16 bases left in between. Germline CDR1 SGDLS, CDR2 YYNGEE. Here the CDR3 reads CASSRLGRTDTEAFF. In DNA, the CDR3 is TGTGCCAGCAGCCGTTTGGGCAGGACGGACACTGAAGCTTTCTTT.

CDR3 amino acids: CASSFGASGGDIQYF. CDR3 bases: TGTGCCAGCTCATTCGGCGCTAGCGGGGGGGACATTCAGTACTTC. V is TRBV18 and J is TRBJ2-4; 12 nucleotides agree with TRBD2. The J segment lost 8 bases and the V segment lost 5 bases, leaving 7 bases of the junction unmatched. This CDR3 spans 15 amino acids. Germline V gene sequence: CDR1 KGHSH, CDR2 LQKENI.